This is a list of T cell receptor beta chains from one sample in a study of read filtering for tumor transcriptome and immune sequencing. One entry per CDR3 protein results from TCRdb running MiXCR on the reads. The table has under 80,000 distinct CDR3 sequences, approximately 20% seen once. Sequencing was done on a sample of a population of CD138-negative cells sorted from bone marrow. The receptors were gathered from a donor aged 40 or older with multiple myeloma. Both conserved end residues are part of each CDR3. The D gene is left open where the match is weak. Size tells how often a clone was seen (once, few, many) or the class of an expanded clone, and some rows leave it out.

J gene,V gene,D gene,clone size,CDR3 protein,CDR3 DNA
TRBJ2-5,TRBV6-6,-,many,CASTPPGAGNTQYF,TGTGCCAGCACCCCCCCGGGGGCCGGGAATACCCAGTACTTC
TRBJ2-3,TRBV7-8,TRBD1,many,CASSVTGTGGLTDTQYF,TGTGCCAGCAGCGTTACCGGGACAGGGGGCCTCACAGATACGCAGTATTTT
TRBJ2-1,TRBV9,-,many,CASSVGRVGAINEQFF,TGTGCCAGCAGCGTAGGGAGAGTAGGGGCCATCAATGAGCAGTTCTTC
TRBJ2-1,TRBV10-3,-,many,CAISVRGNEQFF,TGTGCCATCAGTGTTAGGGGGAATGAGCAGTTCTTC
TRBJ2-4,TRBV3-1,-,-,CASSQGGLAKNIQYF,TGTGCCAGCAGCCAAGGGGGACTAGCCAAAAACATTCAGTACTTC
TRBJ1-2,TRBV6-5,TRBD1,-,CASSPRGQSAGYTF,TGTGCCAGCAGTCCCCGGGGACAGTCAGCAGGCTACACCTTC
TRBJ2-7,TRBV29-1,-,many,CSVAPDKSYEQYF,TGCAGCGTTGCCCCGGACAAATCCTACGAGCAGTACTTC
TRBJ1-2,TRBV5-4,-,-,CASRTNLGLTYGYTF,TGTGCCAGCCGGACTAACCTGGGGCTCACCTATGGCTACACCTTC
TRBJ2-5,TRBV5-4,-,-,CASSPRTETQYF,TGTGCCAGCAGCCCCAGGACGGAGACCCAGTACTTC
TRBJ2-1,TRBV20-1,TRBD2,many,CSAAPGLPYNEQFF,TGCAGTGCTGCCCCGGGACTACCCTACAATGAGCAGTTCTTC
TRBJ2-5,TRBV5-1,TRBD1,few,CASSPWTGPQETQYF,TGCGCCAGCAGCCCCTGGACAGGGCCTCAAGAGACCCAGTACTTC
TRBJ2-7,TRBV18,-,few,CASSPQSLYEQYF,TGTGCCAGCTCACCACAATCCCTCTACGAGCAGTACTTC
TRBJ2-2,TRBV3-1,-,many,CASSQWGANTGELFF,TGTGCCAGCAGCCAATGGGGCGCGAACACCGGGGAGCTGTTTTTT
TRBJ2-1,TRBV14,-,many,CASSQGLAQFF,TGTGCCAGCAGCCAAGGTCTAGCTCAGTTCTTC
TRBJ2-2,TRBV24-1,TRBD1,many,CATSARDRDFGELFF,TGTGCCACCAGTGCCCGGGACAGGGATTTCGGGGAGCTGTTTTTT
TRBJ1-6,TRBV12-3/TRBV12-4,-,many,CASSPDSSYNSPLHF,TGTGCCAGCAGTCCTGACAGCTCCTATAATTCACCCCTCCACTTT
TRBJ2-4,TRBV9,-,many,CASSLDLKNIQYF,TGTGCCAGCAGCCTCGACCTCAAAAACATTCAGTACTTC
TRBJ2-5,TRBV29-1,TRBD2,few,CSVGGEGRGTQYF,TGCAGCGTTGGGGGGGAGGGGCGAGGGACCCAGTACTTC
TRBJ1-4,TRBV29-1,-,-,CGVSINREKLFF,TGCGGCGTTAGCATAAATCGGGAAAAACTGTTTTTT
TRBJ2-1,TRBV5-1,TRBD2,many,CASSLVGSGSLGYNEQFF,TGCGCCAGCAGCTTGGTAGGTAGCGGGAGCCTCGGCTACAATGAGCAGTTCTTC
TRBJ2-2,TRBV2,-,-,CASSEKWVQGAGELFF,TGTGCCAGCAGTGAAAAGTGGGTTCAAGGCGCCGGGGAGCTGTTTTTT
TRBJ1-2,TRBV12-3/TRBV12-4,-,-,CASSPSTGFYGYTF,TGTGCCAGCAGTCCATCTACAGGTTTCTATGGCTACACCTTC
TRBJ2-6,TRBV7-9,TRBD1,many,CASSPSGTGPYSGANVLTF,TGTGCCAGCAGCCCCTCCGGGACAGGCCCCTACTCTGGGGCCAACGTCCTGACTTTC
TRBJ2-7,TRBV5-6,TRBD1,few,CASSVKPGQGTYEQYF,TGTGCCAGCAGCGTCAAGCCGGGACAGGGGACCTACGAGCAGTACTTC
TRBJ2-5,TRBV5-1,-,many,CASSPPDGAETQYF,TGCGCCAGCAGCCCCCCGGACGGGGCGGAGACCCAGTACTTC
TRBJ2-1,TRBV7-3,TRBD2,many,CASSLTLAEYNEQFF,TGTGCCAGCAGCTTAACGCTAGCGGAGTACAATGAGCAGTTCTTC
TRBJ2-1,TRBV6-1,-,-,CVSSRTLGGEQFF,TGTGTCAGCAGCCGGACCCTAGGGGGTGAGCAGTTCTTC
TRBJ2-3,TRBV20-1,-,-,CSASYSRVDTDTQYF,TGCAGTGCTAGTTACTCGCGGGTAGACACAGATACGCAGTATTTT
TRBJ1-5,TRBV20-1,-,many,CSTARLGIENQPQHF,TGCAGTACCGCTAGGCTCGGGATTGAAAATCAGCCCCAGCATTTT
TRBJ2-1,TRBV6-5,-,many,CASSYESEYNEQFF,TGTGCCAGCAGTTACGAATCGGAATACAATGAGCAGTTCTTC
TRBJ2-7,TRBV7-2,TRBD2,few,CASSPGTSGGHEQYF,TGTGCCAGCAGCCCCGGGACTAGCGGGGGGCACGAGCAGTACTTC
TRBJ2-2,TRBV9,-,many,CASSVAPETGELFF,TGTGCCAGCAGCGTAGCTCCGGAGACCGGGGAGCTGTTTTTT
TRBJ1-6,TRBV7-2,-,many,CASSFRALSRGSPLHF,TGTGCCAGCAGCTTTCGCGCGCTCTCTCGGGGTTCACCCCTCCACTTT